This T cell receptor beta chain comes out of a study of T cells in Graves' hyperthyroidism and ophthalmopathy. This clonotype was seen only a few times. Amplification targeted TCR beta CDR3 regions from RNA transcripts. In the first-round RT-PCR of the TCR CDR3, the HTBI primer set was used. TCRdb reanalysed the multiplex PCR reads using MiXCR and keeps one entry per CDR3 protein. The sample holds about 740,000 distinct CDR3 sequences, about 14% seen once. The CDR3 spans 15 residues. V was pared by 5 bases and J by 5 bases, with 18 bases between. CDR1 is SGHTA, CDR2 FQGNSA, per germline. The V and J genes are TRBV7-2 and TRBJ1-2, with a weak D call TRBD1 (5 bases). This sequence originates from a woman aged 18 to 35 with Graves' hyperthyroidism. What was sequenced was blood. The CDR3 sequence is CASSPPTENPYGYTF. CDR3 DNA sequence: TGTGCCAGCAGCCCCCCGACAGAGAATCCTTATGGCTACACCTTC. Together with reference TRBV7-2 and TRBJ1-2, the CDR3 gives the full variable domain: GAGVSQSPSNKVTEKGKDVELRCDPISGHTALYWYRQSLGQGLEFLIYFQGNSAPDKSGLPSDRFSAERTGGSVSTLTIQRTQQEDSAVYLCASSPPTENPYGYTFGSGTRLTVV.